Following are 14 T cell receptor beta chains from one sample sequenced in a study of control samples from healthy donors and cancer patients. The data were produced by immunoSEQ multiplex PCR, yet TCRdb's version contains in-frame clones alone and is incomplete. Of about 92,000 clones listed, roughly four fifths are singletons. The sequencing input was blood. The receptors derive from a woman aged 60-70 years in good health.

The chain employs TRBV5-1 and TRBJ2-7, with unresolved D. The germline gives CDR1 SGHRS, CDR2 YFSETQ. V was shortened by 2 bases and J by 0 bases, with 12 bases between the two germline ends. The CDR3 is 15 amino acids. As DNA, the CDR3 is TGCGCCAGCAGCTTCGGGTCTGAAATCTCCTACGAGCAGTACTTC. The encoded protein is CASSFGSEISYEQYF. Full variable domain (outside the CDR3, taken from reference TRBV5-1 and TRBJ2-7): KAGVTQTPRYLIKTRGQQVTLSCSPISGHRSVSWYQQTPGQGLQFLFEYFSETQRNKGNFPGRFSGRQFSNSRSEMNVSTLELGDSALYLCASSFGSEISYEQYFGPGTRLTVT.

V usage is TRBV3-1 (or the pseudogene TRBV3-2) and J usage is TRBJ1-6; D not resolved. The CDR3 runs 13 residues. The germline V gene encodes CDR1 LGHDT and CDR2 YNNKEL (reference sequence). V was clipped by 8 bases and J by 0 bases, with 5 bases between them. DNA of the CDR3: TGTGCCAGCGAGAGCTCCTATAATTCACCCCTCCACTTT. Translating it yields CASESSYNSPLHF.

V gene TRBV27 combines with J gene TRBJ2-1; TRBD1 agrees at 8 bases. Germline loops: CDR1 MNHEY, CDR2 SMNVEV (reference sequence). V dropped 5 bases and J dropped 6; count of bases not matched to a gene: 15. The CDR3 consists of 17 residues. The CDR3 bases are TGTGCCAGCAGTCAGTTAGGGCCGACAGGGGTGGTCAATGAGCAGTTCTTC. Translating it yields CASSQLGPTGVVNEQFF.

Written as DNA, the CDR3 is TGTGCCAGCAGGGCAACCCAGGGAGGGAACACTGAAGCTTTCTTT. Protein product: CASRATQGGNTEAFF. This chain joins TRBV2 and TRBJ1-1; tentatively, D is TRBD1 (5 bases). The V gene lost 6 bases and the J gene lost 1 base, with 15 bases spanning the gap. The CDR3 has 15 amino acids. The V gene's germline CDR1 is SNHLY and CDR2 FYNNEI.

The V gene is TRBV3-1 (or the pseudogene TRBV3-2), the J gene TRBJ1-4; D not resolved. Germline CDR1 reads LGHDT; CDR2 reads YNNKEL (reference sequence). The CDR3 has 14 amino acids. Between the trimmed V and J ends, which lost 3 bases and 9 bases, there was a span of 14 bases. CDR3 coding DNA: TGTGCCAGCAGCCAGGATAGTACCTTAAAAAAACTGTTTTTT. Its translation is CASSQDSTLKKLFF.

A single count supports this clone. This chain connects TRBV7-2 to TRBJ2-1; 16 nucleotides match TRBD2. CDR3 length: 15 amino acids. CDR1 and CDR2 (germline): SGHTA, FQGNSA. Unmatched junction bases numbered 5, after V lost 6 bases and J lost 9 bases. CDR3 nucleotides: TGTGCCAGCAGTATAGGGACTAGCGGGAGGGGTGAGCAGTTCTTC. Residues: CASSIGTSGRGEQFF.

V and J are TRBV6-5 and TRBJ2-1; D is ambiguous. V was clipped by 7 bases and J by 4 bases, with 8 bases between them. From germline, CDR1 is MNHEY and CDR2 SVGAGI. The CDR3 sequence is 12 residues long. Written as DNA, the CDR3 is TGTGCCAGCACCCAAGGATACAATGAGCAGTTCTTC. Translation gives CASTQGYNEQFF.

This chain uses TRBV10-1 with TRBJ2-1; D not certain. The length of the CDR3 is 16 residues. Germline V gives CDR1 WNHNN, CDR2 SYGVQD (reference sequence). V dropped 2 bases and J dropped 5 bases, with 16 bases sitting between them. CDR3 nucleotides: TGCGCCAGCAGTGAGCCTGGGTCAGCCGTTGACAATGAGCAGTTCTTC. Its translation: CASSEPGSAVDNEQFF.

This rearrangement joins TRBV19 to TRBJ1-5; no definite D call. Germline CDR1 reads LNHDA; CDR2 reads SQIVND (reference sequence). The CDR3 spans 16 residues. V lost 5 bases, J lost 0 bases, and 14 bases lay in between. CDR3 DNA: TGTGCCAGTAGTGCCCGCCGGACGGATAGCAATCAGCCCCAGCATTTT. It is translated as CASSARRTDSNQPQHF.

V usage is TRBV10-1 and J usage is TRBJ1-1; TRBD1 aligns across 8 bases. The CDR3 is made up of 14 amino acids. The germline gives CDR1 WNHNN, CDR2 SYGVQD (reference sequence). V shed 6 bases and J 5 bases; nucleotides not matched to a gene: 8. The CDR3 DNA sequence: TGCGCCAGCAGCCTACAGGGGGGAAAAACTGAAGCTTTCTTT. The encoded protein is CASSLQGGKTEAFF.

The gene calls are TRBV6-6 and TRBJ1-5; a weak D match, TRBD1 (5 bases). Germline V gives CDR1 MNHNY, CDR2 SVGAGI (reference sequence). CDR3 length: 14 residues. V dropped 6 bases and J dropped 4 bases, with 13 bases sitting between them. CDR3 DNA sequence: TGTGCCAGCAGGGACCGACAGCTTAATCAGCCCCAGCATTTT. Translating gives CASRDRQLNQPQHF.

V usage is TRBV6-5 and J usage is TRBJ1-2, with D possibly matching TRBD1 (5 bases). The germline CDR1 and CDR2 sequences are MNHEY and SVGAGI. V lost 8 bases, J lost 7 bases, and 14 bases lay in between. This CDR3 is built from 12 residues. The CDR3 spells CASSQRGGGYTF. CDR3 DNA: TGTGCCAGCTCCCAACGGGGGGGTGGCTACACCTTC.

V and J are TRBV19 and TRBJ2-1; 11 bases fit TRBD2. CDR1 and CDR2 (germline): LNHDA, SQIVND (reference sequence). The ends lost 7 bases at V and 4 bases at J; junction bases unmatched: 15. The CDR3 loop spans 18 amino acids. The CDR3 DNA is TGTGCCAGTACCCTCCAACCGGGACTAGCGGCATCGTACAATGAGCAGTTCTTC. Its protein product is CASTLQPGLAASYNEQFF.

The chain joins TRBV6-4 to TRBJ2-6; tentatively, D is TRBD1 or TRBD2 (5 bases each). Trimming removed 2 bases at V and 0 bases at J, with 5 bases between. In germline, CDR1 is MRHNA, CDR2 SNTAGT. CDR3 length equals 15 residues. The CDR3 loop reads CASSDGGSGANVLTF. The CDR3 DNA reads TGTGCCAGCAGTGACGGGGGCTCTGGGGCCAACGTCCTGACTTTC.